Sequencing of this T cell receptor beta chain was carried out in a study of OX40 agonist ivuxolimab in advanced cancers. Study information: The study gave patients intravenous ivuxolimab at 0.01 to 10 mg/kg every 2 weeks. Each dose-escalation patient presented with hepatocellular carcinoma, melanoma, renal cell or head and neck cancer. Eligibility admitted prior anti-PD-1, anti-PD-L1 or anti-CTLA-4 therapy; approximately 40% had some.

Measured with immunoSEQ multiplex PCR; TCRdb has only the in-frame clones, and not every one. The profile shows about 69,000 clones, about 88% of them singletons. Systemic immunosuppression or a history of autoimmune disease excluded patients. Trimming removed 4 bases at V and 4 bases at J, with 15 bases between. CDR3 length equals 15 residues. Germline CDR1 and CDR2: SGDLS and YYNGEE. The gene calls are TRBV9 and TRBJ1-3; no firm D call. Source: CD4+ or CD8+ T cells sorted from blood, taken in a trial of the OX40 agonist ivuxolimab. The clonotype comes from an adult with an advanced solid tumor such as melanoma, head and neck, liver or kidney cancer. The CDR3 DNA reads as TGTGCCAGCAGCCCCGGCAAGGCCATCGGAAACACCATATATTTT. This translates into CASSPGKAIGNTIYF.